This TCR beta chain stems from a study of CD8 T cells in ankylosing spondylitis. Quantitative 5'-RACE with molecular barcodes generated TCR beta libraries. TCRdb ran MiXCR on the 5' RACE reads and lists one entry per CDR3 protein. This table has under 950,000 distinct CDR3 sequences, over 15% appearing once. Findings of the study overall: Matched ankylosing spondylitis synovial fluid reportedly contained a significantly enriched population of disease-linked clones. Disease-linked clones displayed a CD8+ phenotype and appeared relatively rarely in peripheral blood. In ankylosing spondylitis blood, a motif of 7 to 9 highly homologous TCR beta variants appeared characteristic. Earlier studies detected some motif variants in reactive arthritis synovial fluid and blood.

This clonotype was seen only a few times. The antigen is not known. The clonotype originates from a male donor with ankylosing spondylitis. The material sequenced was blood, either unsorted or a sorted T cell fraction (not recorded which).

The CDR3 coding sequence is TGCAGCGGACTCACGATGAGCAACACCATATATTTT. This translates into CSGLTMSNTIYF. The chain joins TRBV29-1 to TRBJ1-3; D unresolved. The germline V gene encodes CDR1 SQVTM and CDR2 ANQGSEA. The CDR3 sequence is 12 residues long. V lost 7 bases and J lost 7, with 14 bases in between.